Presented here are 27 T cell receptor beta chains from one specimen sequenced in a study of identical twins. TCRdb recomputed calls from the 5' RACE reads with MiXCR, one row per CDR3 protein. The sample holds 400,000 or so distinct CDR3 sequences, 9% seen once. Input material: naive T cells sorted from blood. All receptors come from a woman aged 45-59 years in good health.

Only a few counts were recorded for this clonotype. The chain is built from TRBV2 and TRBJ2-3, with D possibly matching TRBD2 (6 bases). V was shortened by 8 bases and J by 5 bases, with 26 bases between the two germline ends. This CDR3 spans 17 amino acids. Germline-derived CDR1 and CDR2 are SNHLY and FYNNEI. In DNA form, the CDR3 reads TGTGCCAGCTGGGGTCGTCTAAAGAGGGAGGAGCAAGATACGCAGTATTTT. Protein product: CASWGRLKREEQDTQYF.

This clonotype has ten or more counts. The V gene is TRBV25-1, the J gene TRBJ2-7; D uncertain. The length of the CDR3 is 13 residues. Germline V lookup: CDR1 MGHDK, CDR2 SYGVNS. V gave up 2 bases and J gave up 2 bases, with 7 bases separating them. CDR3 sequence (DNA): TGTGCCAGCAGTGAACCTTTCACCTACGAGCAGTACTTC. As protein: CASSEPFTYEQYF.

V and J are TRBV7-9 and TRBJ1-2; 9 bases align to TRBD1. The CDR3 has 13 amino acids. CDR1 and CDR2 from the germline V gene are SEHNR and FQNEAQ (reference sequence). Trimming took 5 bases from V and 6 from J; bases not matched to a gene: 4. The CDR3 loop is CASSPWTGDGYTF. CDR3 DNA sequence: TGTGCCAGCAGCCCCTGGACAGGGGATGGCTACACCTTC. The full variable domain, rest sourced from reference TRBV7-9 and TRBJ1-2, is DTGVSQNPRHKITKRGQNVTFRCDPISEHNRLYWYRQTLGQGPEFLTYFQNEAQLEKSRLLSDRFSAERPKGSFSTLEIQRTEQGDSAMYLCASSPWTGDGYTFGSGTRLTVV.

The table lists this clonotype with a few counts. The rearrangement uses TRBV2 and TRBJ2-7; TRBD1 is a possible D gene (5 bases). Trimming took 3 bases from V and 4 from J, leaving 7 bases between them. CDR3 length equals 12 residues. Germline CDR1 and CDR2: SNHLY and FYNNEI. This chain's CDR3 is CASSDREYEQYF. In nucleotides, the CDR3 is TGTGCCAGCAGTGACAGGGAATACGAGCAGTACTTC.

This clonotype was counted only a few times. The chain recombines TRBV12-3 or TRBV12-4 with TRBJ2-5; D could derive from TRBD1 or TRBD2 (5 bases each). With 3 bases removed from V and 5 bases from J, the gap between germline ends came to 13 bases. The CDR3 sequence is 14 residues long. The CDR3 coding sequence is TGTGCCAGCAGTTTTTGGGGGACCCTCGAGACCCAGTACTTC. Translated: CASSFWGTLETQYF.

V gene TRBV11-1 combines with J gene TRBJ2-2; D unclear. The CDR3 has 13 residues. V was clipped by 0 bases and J by 8 bases, with 7 bases between them. Germline V gives CDR1 SGHAT, CDR2 FQDESV (reference sequence). This chain's CDR3 is CASSLAFAGELFF. The CDR3 DNA reads as TGTGCCAGCAGCTTAGCGTTTGCGGGGGAGCTGTTTTTT.

The chain employs TRBV29-1 and TRBJ1-2; D is unresolved. Trimming pared 6 bases from V and 0 bases from J, leaving 11 bases between. Germline assignment: CDR1 SQVTM and CDR2 ANQGSEA. The CDR3 runs to 13 residues. The CDR3 coding sequence is TGCAGCGTCCGATGGGAAGCTAACTATGGCTACACCTTC. Its protein product is CSVRWEANYGYTF.

This clonotype has more than one count but fewer than ten. As DNA, the CDR3 is TGTGCCGGAGAGACAGGGGGCTACTATGGCTACACCTTC. Protein: CAGETGGYYGYTF. This rearrangement joins TRBV2 to TRBJ1-2; 10 bases are shared with TRBD1. The CDR3 extends over 13 amino acids. From germline, CDR1 is SNHLY and CDR2 FYNNEI. V shed 11 bases, J shed 3 bases, and the junction held 6 bases outside the gene matches. The variable domain in full, with the rest retrieved from reference TRBV2 and TRBJ1-2, is EPEVTQTPSHQVTQMGQEVILRCVPISNHLYFYWYRQILGQKVEFLVSFYNNEISEKSEIFDDQFSVERPDGSNFTLKIRSTKLEDSAMYFCAGETGGYYGYTFGSGTRLTVV.

V is TRBV9 and J is TRBJ2-2; the D call may be TRBD1 or TRBD2 (5 bases each). Germline CDR1 reads SGDLS; CDR2 reads YYNGEE. This CDR3 region has 16 residues. V was shortened by 0 bases and J by 2 bases, with 11 bases between the two germline ends. The chain's CDR3 is CASSVVSRGNTGELFF. The CDR3 bases are TGTGCCAGCAGCGTAGTTTCGAGGGGCAACACCGGGGAGCTGTTTTTT.

This clonotype was seen only a few times. The rearrangement uses TRBV7-2 and TRBJ2-1; TRBD2 matches at 9 bases. After removal of 2 bases from V and 0 bases from J, the junction contained 8 bases not matched to a gene. The CDR3 loop spans 18 amino acids. The germline gives CDR1 SGHTA, CDR2 FQGNSA. CDR3 coding DNA: TGTGCCAGCAGCTTACGTAGCGGGAGTTCGAGCTCCTACAATGAGCAGTTCTTC. It codes for CASSLRSGSSSSYNEQFF.

The J gene is TRBJ2-5, the V gene TRBV14; TRBD2 is a possible D gene (6 bases). The CDR3 consists of 15 residues. The V and J ends lost 1 base and 4 bases respectively, with 13 bases between them. CDR1 and CDR2 from the germline V gene are SGHDN and FVKESK. The CDR3: CASSQGGTGGETQYF. CDR3 DNA: TGTGCCAGCAGCCAAGGTGGGACTGGAGGAGAGACCCAGTACTTC.

This clonotype was observed a handful of times. The rearrangement joins TRBV5-1 to TRBJ1-1; possibly TRBD1 for D (5 bases). Germline V CDR1 and CDR2: SGHRS, YFSETQ. This CDR3 region has 13 residues. Trimming cost V 3 bases and J 7 bases, with 13 bases left between them. This CDR3 reads CASSSNDRLEAFF. CDR3 coding DNA: TGCGCCAGCAGCTCTAATGACAGACTTGAAGCTTTCTTT.

The rearrangement joins TRBV20-1 to TRBJ2-3; maybe TRBD2 (6 bases). V was clipped by 0 bases and J by 4 bases, with 14 bases between them. There are 15 residues in the CDR3. Germline CDR1 DFQATT, CDR2 SNEGSKA (reference sequence). The CDR3 is CSARDAGSGSDTQYF. In nucleotides, the CDR3 is TGCAGTGCTAGAGATGCCGGGAGCGGTTCAGATACGCAGTATTTT.

This clonotype was recorded a few times. The chain joins TRBV6-5 to TRBJ1-1, with D hard to call. The CDR3 is made up of 15 amino acids. V lost 4 bases and J 4 bases, leaving 16 bases between the germline ends. Germline V gene data show CDR1 as MNHEY and CDR2 as SVGAGI. The CDR3 here is CASSSQPSGSTEAFF. Written as DNA, the CDR3 is TGTGCCAGCAGTTCGCAGCCGAGCGGGAGCACTGAAGCTTTCTTT.

In its sample, this clonotype was seen many times. The chain joins TRBV4-1 to TRBJ1-1, with 10 bases identical to TRBD1. CDR1 MGHRA and CDR2 YSYEKL come from the germline V gene. This CDR3 has 14 amino acids. Trimming took 5 bases from V and 10 from J; bases not matched to a gene: 10. The CDR3 DNA follows: TGCGCCAGCAGCACTCCGACAGGGGGCAGGGGAGCTTTCTTT. The encoded protein is CASSTPTGGRGAFF.

This clonotype has just a few counts. The chain combines TRBV9 with TRBJ2-3; 8 bases map to TRBD2. V was clipped by 3 bases and J by 2 bases; unmatched bases: 32. Germline CDR1 reads SGDLS; CDR2 reads YYNGEE. This CDR3 spans 24 amino acids. The CDR3 bases are TGTGCCAGCAGCGCCTCCCTCCCTCCTCCGACAGCGGTGGGCGGGAGGCTCACCACAGATACGCAGTATTTT. Translation gives CASSASLPPPTAVGGRLTTDTQYF.

The V and J genes are TRBV7-9 and TRBJ2-5, with D possibly being TRBD2 (5 bases). V was trimmed by 4 bases and J by 7 bases, leaving 25 bases between them. The CDR3 totals 17 residues. Germline V gene data show CDR1 as SEHNR and CDR2 as FQNEAQ (reference sequence). The CDR3 DNA sequence: TGTGCCAGCAGCTCCCTTCCCACTGGACTCGCCTGGGGGACCCAGTACTTC. Amino acid sequence: CASSSLPTGLAWGTQYF.

The V gene is TRBV4-1, the J gene TRBJ2-5; the D gene is possibly TRBD2 (6 bases). Germline CDR1 MGHRA, CDR2 YSYEKL. V lost 2 bases and J lost 5, with 12 bases in between. The CDR3 is made up of 14 amino acids. This CDR3 is CASSQTGVGETQYF. CDR3 coding DNA: TGCGCCAGCAGCCAAACGGGAGTGGGGGAGACCCAGTACTTC.

This clonotype was counted between two and nine times. This chain links TRBV6-6 with TRBJ2-2, with D possibly matching TRBD2 (5 bases). The V end lost 2 bases, the J end lost 2 bases, and 9 bases lay between the germline ends. Germline V gives CDR1 MNHNY, CDR2 SVGAGI (reference sequence). The CDR3 is 15 residues long. The CDR3 protein is CASSYAGKNTGELFF. The CDR3 nucleotides read TGTGCCAGCAGTTACGCCGGGAAAAACACCGGGGAGCTGTTTTTT.

Only a few counts were recorded for this clonotype. The junction departs from the called germline gene at one end, perhaps through a read error. This sequence joins TRBV7-8 and TRBJ2-1; 8 bases line up with TRBD2. There are 15 residues in the CDR3. CDR1 is SGHVS, CDR2 FQNEAQ, per germline. This CDR3 is CASRLAGTSYNEQFF. In DNA form, the CDR3 reads TGTGCCAGCAGATTAGCGGGGACATCCTACAATGAGCAGTTCTTC.

V gene TRBV12-3 or TRBV12-4 combines with J gene TRBJ1-4, with 10 bases lining up with TRBD1. V shed 7 bases and J 6 bases; nucleotides not matched to a gene: 5. The CDR3 covers 14 residues. The CDR3: CASKSGTGDEKLFF. The CDR3, as DNA: TGTGCCAGCAAGTCCGGGACAGGGGATGAAAAACTGTTTTTT.

V is TRBV4-1 and J is TRBJ2-7, with D hard to call. The CDR3 covers 15 residues. Between the trimmed V and J ends, which lost 2 bases and 2 bases, there was a span of 13 bases. Germline loops: CDR1 MGHRA, CDR2 YSYEKL. CDR3 residues: CASSQRLDVPYEQYF. Here the CDR3 DNA reads TGCGCCAGCAGCCAAAGATTAGATGTTCCCTACGAGCAGTACTTC.

The chain couples TRBV11-2 to TRBJ2-4; D may be TRBD1 (5 bases). V dropped 4 bases and J dropped 2 bases, with 18 bases sitting between them. The CDR3 spans 17 residues. The germline V gene has CDR1 SGHAT and CDR2 FQNNGV. In DNA, the CDR3 is TGTGCCAGCAGCTCCAGGGTGGTAACGGTGTCCAAAAACATTCAGTACTTC. This encodes CASSSRVVTVSKNIQYF.

The chain carries TRBV7-8 and TRBJ2-3; 11 nucleotides line up with TRBD2. The CDR3 contains 18 residues. Germline V lookup: CDR1 SGHVS, CDR2 FQNEAQ. Trimming removed 4 bases from V and 0 bases from J; junction bases left unmatched: 9. The CDR3 reads CASSSTSGRPRSTDTQYF. The CDR3 region has the DNA TGTGCCAGCAGCTCCACTAGCGGGAGACCAAGAAGCACAGATACGCAGTATTTT.

This clonotype has just a few counts. The rearrangement uses TRBV5-6 and TRBJ1-1; D unresolved. Germline assignment: CDR1 SGHDT and CDR2 YYEEEE. V lost 2 bases and J 1 base, leaving 6 bases between the germline ends. The CDR3 sequence is 13 residues long. The DNA of the CDR3 is TGTGCCAGCAGCTTAAACAAGAACACTGAAGCTTTCTTT. Its translation is CASSLNKNTEAFF.

This clonotype was detected a few times. This clone may be a read error of a much larger clone one base away. This sequence joins TRBV15 and TRBJ2-1; the D is unclear. Trimming cost V 5 bases and J 0 bases, with 2 bases left between them. Germline CDR1 reads LNHNV; CDR2 reads YYDKDF (reference sequence). This CDR3 is built from 12 residues. This CDR3 is CATSRSYNEQFF. The CDR3 coding sequence is TGTGCCACCAGCCGCTCCTACAATGAGCAGTTCTTC.

This clonotype was recorded a few times. V and J are TRBV20-1 and TRBJ2-5, with a possible D match to TRBD2 (6 bases). Trimming pared 0 bases from V and 1 base from J, leaving 9 bases between. The CDR3 has 14 amino acids. Germline CDR1 reads DFQATT; CDR2 reads SNEGSKA (reference sequence). CDR3 in DNA: TGCAGTGCTAGAGAGCCTAGCGTCCAAGAGACCCAGTACTTC. Translating gives CSAREPSVQETQYF.